These 7 T cell receptor beta chains share one sample of origin, sequenced in a study of radiation and T cells in renal cell carcinoma. The repertoire was sequenced with immunoSEQ multiplex PCR; TCRdb's copy has only in-frame clones and lacks some. The table includes roughly 100,000 clones, 70% to 85% detected once. Time point denoted: baseline pretreatment blood. This sample's treatment: 15 Gy SBRT to primary tumor, nephrectomy 4 weeks later. The starting material was blood, obtained from a patient whose treatment included radiotherapy and nephrectomy. The source of these receptors is a man in his fifties or sixties with renal cell carcinoma.

The genes are TRBV4-2 and TRBJ2-5; a possible D gene is TRBD1 (6 bases). V lost 4 bases and J lost 5, with 20 bases in between. This CDR3 comprises 16 residues. Germline values: CDR1 LGHNA, CDR2 YNFKEQ. CDR3 amino acids: CASSPGTRGGAETQYF. As DNA, the CDR3 is TGTGCCAGCAGCCCCGGGACAAGAGGTGGAGCGGAGACCCAGTACTTC.

The rearrangement links TRBV7-2 to TRBJ1-6; D is perhaps TRBD1 (5 bases). Germline V gene lookup returns CDR1 SGHTA and CDR2 FQGNSA. CDR3 size: 15 residues. Trimming left V 5 bases short and J 7 bases short, with 15 bases between. The CDR3 sequence is CASSPQGGGNSPLHF. CDR3 in DNA: TGTGCCAGCAGCCCCCAGGGAGGTGGGAATTCACCCCTCCACTTT.

The genes are TRBV5-8 and TRBJ2-1; 7 bases fit TRBD2. V lost 0 bases and J lost 9; bases outside the gene matches: 6. The CDR3 is 14 residues long. CDR1 and CDR2 (germline): SGHTS, YDEGEE. CDR3: CASSLVGGWPEQFF. The CDR3 nucleotides read TGTGCCAGCAGCTTGGTGGGAGGGTGGCCTGAGCAGTTCTTC.

This clone was observed many times. This rearrangement joins TRBV7-2 to TRBJ2-2, with D perhaps TRBD1 (5 bases). The CDR3 sequence is 15 residues long. CDR1 SGHTA and CDR2 FQGNSA come from the germline V gene. V was shortened by 5 bases and J by 7 bases, with 17 bases between the two germline ends. The DNA for the CDR3 is TGTGCCAGCAGCCTGCGGCAGGGCGCATACGGGGAGCTGTTTTTT. Residues: CASSLRQGAYGELFF.

This clone was counted once. The chain links TRBV7-2 to TRBJ2-7; tentatively, D is TRBD2 (5 bases). V was trimmed by 5 bases and J by 0 bases, leaving 14 bases between them. This CDR3 region has 15 residues. Germline V gives CDR1 SGHTA, CDR2 FQGNSA. Written as DNA, the CDR3 is TGTGCCAGCAGCCCAGACTACCCAAACTCCTACGAGCAGTACTTC. This encodes CASSPDYPNSYEQYF.

V usage is TRBV18 and J usage is TRBJ1-2, with D unclear. Germline-derived CDR1 and CDR2 are KGHSH and LQKENI. Trimming removed 6 bases from V and 8 bases from J, with 19 bases in between. The CDR3 sequence is 14 residues long. The CDR3 coding sequence is TGTGCCAGCTCCCCCCTTGGGAGTGTCACCGGCTACACCTTC. Translation: CASSPLGSVTGYTF. Based on the CDR3 plus reference TRBV18 and TRBJ1-2, the full variable domain is NAGVMQNPRHLVRRRGQEARLRCSPMKGHSHVYWYRQLPEEGLKFMVYLQKENIIDESGMPKERFSAEFPKEGPSILRIQQVVRGDSAAYFCASSPLGSVTGYTFGSGTRLTVV.

This clone has only a few counts. The CDR3 here is CATKQPLPQVIKQFF. The CDR3 nucleotides read TGTGCCACCAAACAACCCCTCCCGCAGGTTATTAAGCAGTTCTTC. This chain links TRBV6-5 with TRBJ2-1; D is unclear. The CDR3 extends over 15 amino acids. V was shortened by 10 bases and J by 11 bases, with 27 bases between the two germline ends. Germline V gene data show CDR1 as MNHEY and CDR2 as SVGAGI.